The present T cell receptor (beta chain) was sequenced within a study of T-cell reconstitution after alpha-beta-depleted transplantation in children. Notes on the study in general: Reports say that about two months after transplant, the alpha-beta T cells came out of several hundred graft clones that had expanded. Recipient T cells and thymic progenitors that survived were the source of the high TCRbeta diversity seen at day 60 in some patients. A year post-transplant, T-cell counts and diversity derived mostly from newly produced T cells.

A word on this clonotype: Its specificity is unknown.

Unique molecular identifiers featured in how the TCRbeta library was prepared. TCRdb independently ran MiXCR on the PCR reads; one entry per CDR3 protein. The profile shows about a million distinct CDR3 sequences, roughly 29% of them singletons. Germline lookup yields CDR1 LGHNA and CDR2 YNFKEQ. V was shortened by 0 bases and J by 5 bases, with 13 bases between the two germline ends. This CDR3 region has 15 residues. The TCR sequence derives from a boy younger than two who had a stem cell transplant for SCID, so the T cells may come from the graft donor. The gene calls are TRBV4-2 and TRBJ2-5, with D perhaps TRBD2 (5 bases). The input for sequencing was PBMCs, mostly from graft donor cells, taken 360 days after TCRalphabeta/CD19-depleted stem cell transplant. CDR3 in amino acids: CASSQDLGRRETQYF. The CDR3 DNA reads TGTGCCAGCAGCCAAGATCTTGGCAGGAGGGAGACCCAGTACTTC.